What follows are 30 T cell receptor beta chains derived from one specimen sequenced in a study of blood T cell repertoires in COVID-19. Clones were read by immunoSEQ multiplex PCR, and TCRdb kept only the in-frame ones, dropping some. This sample has 150,000 to 200,000 clones, with roughly 80% found just once. The material sequenced was PBMCs or T cells enriched from blood (not recorded which). The receptors were sampled from a woman aged 50 to 60 who had recovered from COVID-19.

The rearrangement links TRBV6-5 to TRBJ2-7, with 8 nucleotides matching TRBD1. CDR3 length equals 15 residues. The germline V gene has CDR1 MNHEY and CDR2 SVGAGI. V was pared by 7 bases and J by 3 bases, with 11 bases of the junction left unmatched. The CDR3 bases are TGTGCCAGCACCGATCGGGACAGGCAGTTCTACGAGCAGTACTTC. Its protein product is CASTDRDRQFYEQYF.

The rearrangement joins TRBV2 to TRBJ1-5; 7 nucleotides agree with TRBD1. The CDR3 totals 14 residues. Germline lookup yields CDR1 SNHLY and CDR2 FYNNEI. V was clipped by 3 bases and J by 4 bases; unmatched bases: 3. The DNA of the CDR3 is TGTGCCAGCAGTGACGGCAGGGGGAATCAGCCCCAGCATTTT. Residues: CASSDGRGNQPQHF.

The chain uses TRBV5-1 and TRBJ2-2; TRBD2 matches 8 bases. The V segment lost 1 base and the J segment 7 bases; nucleotides outside the gene matches: 6. CDR1 and CDR2 from the germline V gene are SGHRS and YFSETQ. This CDR3 comprises 15 residues. CDR3 amino acids: CASSLPGRAIGELFF. The CDR3, as DNA: TGCGCCAGCAGCTTGCCCGGGAGGGCGATCGGGGAGCTGTTTTTT.

The V gene is TRBV29-1, the J gene TRBJ2-3, with TRBD1 identical over 7 bases. V shed 5 bases, J shed 5 bases, and the junction held 4 bases outside the gene matches. Germline CDR1 reads SQVTM; CDR2 reads ANQGSEA. This CDR3 region has 12 residues. CDR3 loop: CSVRQGKDTQYF. In DNA, the CDR3 is TGCAGCGTTAGACAGGGTAAAGATACGCAGTATTTT.

The V and J genes are TRBV28 and TRBJ2-5; 8 nucleotides agree with TRBD1. Germline CDR1 is MDHEN and CDR2 is SYDVKM. This CDR3 region has 15 residues. Losses at the gene ends were 5 bases for V and 1 base for J; bases not matched to a gene: 6. The DNA of the CDR3 is TGTGCCAGCAGTGGGCAGGGGGCCGGCCAAGAGACCCAGTACTTC. Protein product: CASSGQGAGQETQYF.

The chain recombines TRBV4-3 with TRBJ1-6; D unresolved. The germline V gene has CDR1 LGHNA and CDR2 YSLEER. CDR3 length: 15 residues. V lost 0 bases and J lost 6, with 9 bases in between. The CDR3 DNA sequence: TGCGCCAGCAGCCAAGAGTACAGCACTAATTCACCCCTCCACTTT. It yields the protein CASSQEYSTNSPLHF.

This chain connects TRBV6-5 to TRBJ1-5; the D is unclear. Germline CDR1 MNHEY, CDR2 SVGAGI. The V end was cut by 6 bases, the J end by 4 bases, with 16 bases between. This CDR3 has 15 residues. The CDR3 protein is CASRPLDRSNQPQHF. The CDR3 nucleotides are TGTGCCAGCAGACCCCTTGACCGGAGTAATCAGCCCCAGCATTTT.

The chain uses TRBV15 and TRBJ1-1; 8 bases map to TRBD1. CDR3 length equals 14 residues. Germline V CDR1 and CDR2: LNHNV, YYDKDF (reference sequence). V shed 2 bases, J shed 5 bases, and the junction held 4 bases outside the gene matches. The CDR3 DNA is TGTGCCACCAGCAGACAGGGGGCAAGTACTGAAGCTTTCTTT. Translating it yields CATSRQGASTEAFF.

The chain combines TRBV19 with TRBJ2-7, with a weak D call TRBD1 (5 bases). The CDR3 length is 13 residues. Germline CDR1 is LNHDA and CDR2 is SQIVND (reference sequence). V was trimmed by 2 bases and J by 3 bases, leaving 8 bases between them. The CDR3: CASSISRVYEQYF. CDR3 sequence (DNA): TGTGCCAGTAGTATAAGCAGGGTCTACGAGCAGTACTTC.

This clone appeared a single time. The chain employs TRBV27 and TRBJ1-1; the D gene is possibly TRBD1 (6 bases). Germline CDR1 MNHEY, CDR2 SMNVEV (reference sequence). V gave up 8 bases and J gave up 4 bases, with 17 bases separating them. CDR3 length: 14 amino acids. CDR3 protein: CASLPPGGFTEAFF. The DNA of the CDR3 is TGTGCCAGCCTTCCTCCGGGGGGCTTCACTGAAGCTTTCTTT.

The rearrangement uses TRBV19 and TRBJ1-6; 8 bases match TRBD1. Germline lookup yields CDR1 LNHDA and CDR2 SQIVND (reference sequence). V trimming: 7 bases; J trimming: 6 bases; junction bases outside the gene matches: 5. This CDR3 comprises 14 residues. The CDR3 here is CASKTGEINSPLHF. The CDR3, as DNA: TGTGCCAGTAAGACAGGGGAAATTAATTCACCCCTCCACTTT.

The CDR3 spells CASSLGTGVSNQPQHF. In DNA form, the CDR3 reads TGTGCCAGCAGCTTAGGGACAGGGGTGAGCAATCAGCCCCAGCATTTT. This chain connects TRBV7-9 to TRBJ1-5; 9 nucleotides line up with TRBD1. Germline V gene lookup returns CDR1 SEHNR and CDR2 FQNEAQ (reference sequence). V lost 1 base to trimming and J lost 1 base; unmatched junction nucleotides: 2. This CDR3 is built from 16 residues.

This clone was recorded many times. The chain has TRBV28 and TRBJ2-2; 8 bases align to TRBD1. This CDR3 has 17 residues. The V and J ends lost 6 bases and 7 bases, in that order; junction bases with no gene match: 16. Germline loops: CDR1 MDHEN, CDR2 SYDVKM. The chain's CDR3 is CASSLSGGTGLSGELFF. The CDR3 DNA reads as TGTGCCAGCAGCCTCTCTGGGGGGACAGGACTTAGCGGGGAGCTGTTTTTT. The whole variable domain, filled in from reference TRBV28 and TRBJ2-2, reads DVKVTQSSRYLVKRTGEKVFLECVQDMDHENMFWYRQDPGLGLRLIYFSYDVKMKEKGDIPEGYSVSREKKERFSLILESASTNQTSMYLCASSLSGGTGLSGELFFGEGSRLTVL.

The chain combines TRBV4-1 with TRBJ2-3, with 11 bases matching TRBD2. The ends lost 2 bases at V and 2 bases at J; junction bases unmatched: 9. CDR1 is MGHRA and CDR2 is YSYEKL in the germline V gene. CDR3 length equals 18 residues. The CDR3 bases are TGCGCCAGCAGCCAAAGTCCCGGGACTAGCGGAACCACAGATACGCAGTATTTT. This sequence encodes CASSQSPGTSGTTDTQYF.

V gene TRBV15 combines with J gene TRBJ2-1; 7 nucleotides align to TRBD2. J was trimmed by 7 bases and V by 1 base; bases with no gene match: 7. The V gene's germline CDR1 is LNHNV and CDR2 YYDKDF (reference sequence). The CDR3 has 15 residues. The CDR3 region is CATSRGGGSKNEQFF. The CDR3 DNA follows: TGTGCCACCAGCAGAGGCGGCGGGAGTAAAAATGAGCAGTTCTTC.

CDR3 bases: TGTGCCAGCAGCTCCATGAGGACAGGGGGCACGGGACCCCTCCACTTT. It is translated as CASSSMRTGGTGPLHF. This sequence joins TRBV5-6 and TRBJ1-6, with 11 bases matching TRBD1. With 3 bases clipped from V and 12 bases from J, the junction kept 11 bases outside the gene matches. The V gene's germline CDR1 is SGHDT and CDR2 YYEEEE. The CDR3 length is 16 residues.

The chain is built from TRBV7-9 and TRBJ1-2; a weak D match, TRBD1 (6 bases). This CDR3 spans 14 amino acids. CDR1 SEHNR and CDR2 FQNEAQ come from the germline V gene (reference sequence). V lost 2 bases to trimming and J lost 4 bases, with 11 bases between them. CDR3 coding DNA: TGTGCCAGCAGCTTAAATCCAGGGGCCTATGGCTACACCTTC. This translates into CASSLNPGAYGYTF.

The chain has TRBV28 and TRBJ2-7; 7 bases match TRBD1. This CDR3 is 14 amino acids long. Per germline, CDR1 MDHEN and CDR2 SYDVKM. J gave up 6 bases and V 6 bases, and 11 bases lay outside the gene matches. CDR3 sequence (DNA): TGTGCCAGCAGACGACAGGGAGCGGCGGGCGAGCAGTACTTC. This sequence encodes CASRRQGAAGEQYF.

The genes are TRBV30 and TRBJ2-7, with TRBD1 matching 9 bases. Germline trimming cut 7 bases from V and 3 bases from J; bases unmatched to any gene: 4. Germline loops: CDR1 GTSNPN, CDR2 SVGIG (reference sequence). CDR3 length: 12 residues. The CDR3 DNA reads as TGTGCCTTTGGACAGGGGATCTACGAGCAGTACTTC. Protein sequence: CAFGQGIYEQYF. Full variable domain (missing parts from reference TRBV30 and TRBJ2-7): SQTIHQWPATLVQPVGSPLSLECTVEGTSNPNLYWYRQAAGRGLQLLFYSVGIGQISSEVPQNLSASRPQDRQFILSSKKLLLSDSGFYLCAFGQGIYEQYFGPGTRLTVT.

In its sample, this clone was seen once. The V gene is TRBV9, the J gene TRBJ1-1; D is unclear. V lost 1 base and J lost 3, with 10 bases in between. This CDR3 has 14 amino acids. Germline CDR1 reads SGDLS; CDR2 reads YYNGEE. DNA of the CDR3: TGTGCCAGCAGCGTATCGGGTGGATACACTGAAGCTTTCTTT. This encodes CASSVSGGYTEAFF.

To note about this clone: The same CDR3 arises from other DNA sequences in this sample as well. This chain's CDR3 is CAWSVRGYEQYF. Here the CDR3 DNA reads TGTGCCTGGAGTGTACGGGGTTACGAGCAGTACTTC. This chain connects TRBV30 to TRBJ2-7, with D possibly matching TRBD2 (5 bases). The CDR3 is 12 amino acids. Germline V gene lookup returns CDR1 GTSNPN and CDR2 SVGIG (reference sequence). V lost 0 bases, J lost 4 bases, and 7 bases lay in between.

This sequence joins TRBV28 and TRBJ1-2; D gene ambiguous. CDR1 is MDHEN, CDR2 SYDVKM, per germline. The length of the CDR3 is 14 residues. Trimming took off 8 bases at V and 5 bases at J, with 18 bases between the two ends. This CDR3 reads CASVMVEDEYGYTF. The CDR3 DNA reads TGTGCCAGCGTCATGGTGGAGGATGAATATGGCTACACCTTC.

This chain connects TRBV2 to TRBJ2-6, with 9 bases lining up with TRBD1. From germline, CDR1 is SNHLY and CDR2 FYNNEI. The CDR3 length is 17 residues. With 4 bases clipped from V and 0 bases from J, the junction kept 4 bases outside the gene matches. This CDR3 reads CASSAGTGLSGANVLTF. The DNA of the CDR3 is TGTGCCAGCAGTGCCGGGACAGGGCTCTCTGGGGCCAACGTCCTGACTTTC. Using reference TRBV2 and TRBJ2-6 for the parts outside the CDR3, the full variable domain is EPEVTQTPSHQVTQMGQEVILRCVPISNHLYFYWYRQILGQKVEFLVSFYNNEISEKSEIFDDQFSVERPDGSNFTLKIRSTKLEDSAMYFCASSAGTGLSGANVLTFGAGSRLTVL.

This clone occurred a few times. This chain uses TRBV7-2 with TRBJ1-2; 7 bases line up with TRBD1. The junction had 3 bases not matched to a gene; V was cut back by 2 bases and J by 6 bases. Germline V gene lookup returns CDR1 SGHTA and CDR2 FQGNSA. The length of the CDR3 is 13 residues. The CDR3 loop reads CASSLRGGDGYTF. The CDR3 DNA is TGTGCCAGCAGCTTAAGAGGGGGCGATGGCTACACCTTC. Variable domain in full (rest from reference TRBV7-2 and TRBJ1-2): GAGVSQSPSNKVTEKGKDVELRCDPISGHTALYWYRQSLGQGLEFLIYFQGNSAPDKSGLPSDRFSAERTGGSVSTLTIQRTQQEDSAVYLCASSLRGGDGYTFGSGTRLTVV.

The chain's CDR3 is CASSREDREGTEAFF. CDR3 sequence (DNA): TGTGCCAGCAGCCGAGAGGACAGGGAGGGTACTGAAGCTTTCTTT. The genes are TRBV4-2 and TRBJ1-1; 8 bases map to TRBD1. Germline CDR1 is LGHNA and CDR2 is YNFKEQ. V lost 4 bases, J lost 5 bases, and 9 bases stayed unmatched. The CDR3 spans 15 residues.

V gene TRBV4-1 combines with J gene TRBJ2-7, with D unclear. The V end lost 1 base, the J end lost 3 bases, and 13 bases lay between the germline ends. The CDR3 consists of 15 residues. Germline V gives CDR1 MGHRA, CDR2 YSYEKL. The chain's CDR3 is CASSQGFSPIYEQYF. CDR3 bases: TGCGCCAGCAGCCAAGGGTTTAGCCCCATCTACGAGCAGTACTTC.

The CDR3 coding sequence is TGTGCCAGCAGTTCCTGCTCCGGGACTAGCGGGAGGGCCTATAGCTACGAGCAGTACTTC. Translation gives CASSSCSGTSGRAYSYEQYF. V usage is TRBV27 and J usage is TRBJ2-7, with 16 positions matching TRBD2. Germline loops: CDR1 MNHEY, CDR2 SMNVEV (reference sequence). Trimming cost V 4 bases and J 3 bases; bases outside gene matches: 15. The CDR3 is 20 amino acids.

The V call is TRBV6-2 or TRBV6-3, the J call TRBJ2-1; 9 bases align to TRBD2. The CDR3 spans 24 residues. Looked up from germline, CDR1 is MNHEY and CDR2 is SVGEGT. Germline trimming cut 6 bases from V and 2 bases from J; bases unmatched to any gene: 32. The CDR3 bases are TGTGCCAGCAGCCCACCCACCTTAATCCCCAGACTAGCGGAGGCCCTAGTGCCCTACAATGAGCAGTTCTTC. Translated, it gives CASSPPTLIPRLAEALVPYNEQFF.

The V and J genes are TRBV11-1 and TRBJ2-6, with TRBD1 as a possible D gene (5 bases). CDR3 length: 12 residues. The germline CDR1 and CDR2 sequences are SGHAT and FQDESV (reference sequence). Trimming shortened V by 8 bases and J by 5 bases, and 7 bases separated the two germline ends. CDR3 protein: CASADRANVLTF. The CDR3 DNA reads TGTGCCAGCGCGGACAGGGCCAACGTCCTGACTTTC.

The chain is built from TRBV10-3 and TRBJ1-1; possible D gene TRBD1, 5 bases. This CDR3 contains 14 residues. Germline CDR1 ENHRY, CDR2 SYGVKD. Trimming stripped 6 bases from V and 2 bases from J, with 13 bases between. The CDR3 DNA follows: TGTGCCATCAGCGCAGGGTATTATAACACTGAAGCTTTCTTT. It is translated as CAISAGYYNTEAFF.